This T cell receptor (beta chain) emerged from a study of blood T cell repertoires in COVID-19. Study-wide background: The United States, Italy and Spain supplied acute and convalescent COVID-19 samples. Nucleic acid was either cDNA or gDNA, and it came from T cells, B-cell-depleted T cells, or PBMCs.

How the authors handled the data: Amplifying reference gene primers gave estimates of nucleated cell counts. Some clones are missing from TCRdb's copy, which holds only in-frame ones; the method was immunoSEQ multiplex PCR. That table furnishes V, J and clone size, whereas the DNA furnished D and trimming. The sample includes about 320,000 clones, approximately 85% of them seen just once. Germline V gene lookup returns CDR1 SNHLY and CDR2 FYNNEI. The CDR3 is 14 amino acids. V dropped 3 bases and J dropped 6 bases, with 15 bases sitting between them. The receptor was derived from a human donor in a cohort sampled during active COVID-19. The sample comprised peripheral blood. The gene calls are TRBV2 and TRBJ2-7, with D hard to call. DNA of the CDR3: TGTGCCAGCAGTGAGTATGGGCTCAACCTCGAGCAGTACTTC. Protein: CASSEYGLNLEQYF. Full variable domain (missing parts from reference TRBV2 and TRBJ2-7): EPEVTQTPSHQVTQMGQEVILRCVPISNHLYFYWYRQILGQKVEFLVSFYNNEISEKSEIFDDQFSVERPDGSNFTLKIRSTKLEDSAMYFCASSEYGLNLEQYFGPGTRLTVT.